This T cell receptor (beta chain) stems from a study of CD8 T cells in ankylosing spondylitis (dated by TCRdb to 2017 to 2019). For the study in its entirety: T cell receptor beta repertoires were profiled in healthy donors and ankylosing spondylitis patients so that disease-linked TCR variants could be found. The whole study cohort included about a hundred healthy donors and around 24 ankylosing spondylitis patients. Peripheral blood samples were taken, and synovial fluid was additionally collected from ankylosing spondylitis patients. Results the study describes overall, beyond this receptor: Some of the motif variants had been reported before in the synovial fluid and blood of reactive arthritis patients, a finding that suggests common disease-initiation mechanisms. A CD8+ phenotype was shown by the disease-linked clones, which were found at relatively low frequencies in peripheral blood. Blood from ankylosing spondylitis patients appeared to be characterized by a TCR beta motif made up of about 8 highly homologous amino acid variants. The disease-linked clones were reported as significantly enriched in matched synovial fluid samples from ankylosing spondylitis patients.

This clonotype was seen repeatedly, ten times or more. The specificity of this receptor is unknown. The record has no base qualities; no much larger clone is one base away. Sequencing used an Illumina HiSeq 2500. Quantitative 5'-RACE with molecular barcodes was the method used to prepare the TCR beta libraries. The study's own analysis went as follows. Disease-linked TCR variants were identified with a new computational method built on a probabilistic model of VDJ rearrangement. TCRdb handled the public reads itself, with Q25 trimming in fastp and clone calling in MiXCR, and kept productive beta chains. Every distinct CDR3 protein forms one entry, paired with its most common genes and DNA. The V and J calls follow TCRdb's processing rather than the paper's. This sample holds fewer than 550,000 distinct CDR3 sequences; about 5.2% were observed only once. The ten largest make up approximately 4% of the sample.

The germline V gene (reference sequence) provides CDR1 DFQATT and CDR2 SNEGSKA. From the cysteine up to the phenylalanine, the CDR3 has a length of 12 residues. The entry retains the CDR3 DNA only, 36 bases that are in frame from base 1. The V and J ends are trimmed by 3 bases and 6 bases, leaving 10 bases between them. Material: blood, either unsorted or a sorted T cell fraction (not recorded which). This sequence originates from a male donor with ankylosing spondylitis. The chain was built from TRBV20-1 and TRBJ2-3; the D gene identity is not certain. CDR3 region: CSASNSPDTQYF. The DNA reads TGCAGTGCTAGTAATTCTCCGGATACGCAGTATTTT.